The clone carrying this T cell receptor beta chain appeared many times. The target antigen is unknown. Germline CDR1 SGHVS, CDR2 FNYEAQ. V lost 1 base to trimming and J lost 3 bases, with 13 bases between them. This CDR3 is 15 amino acids long. This sample stems from a study of T cells after yellow fever vaccination. Whole-study findings and limits: A minor fraction of clonotypes spanned both CD4 and CD8 compartments. Abundant clonotypes from the bulk population could have been carried over as contaminants into FACS-sorted repertoires.

5'RACE template switching produced TCR cDNA carrying a universal primer site and UMIs. TCRdb re-analysed the 5' RACE reads in MiXCR, keeping a single row per CDR3 protein. In the table there are 140,000 to 150,000 distinct CDR3 sequences, around 6.3% of which are singletons. The TCR was taken from a man aged 25 to 40 who received the YFV17D yellow fever vaccine. Sequencing used CD4+ T cells sorted from PBMCs, obtained 10 days after the yellow fever booster vaccination. J is TRBJ2-7 and V is TRBV7-6, with D possibly matching TRBD2 (6 bases). The DNA for the CDR3 is TGTGCCAGCAGCTTAGGGGGGACTGGTTACTACGAGCAGTACTTC. This sequence encodes CASSLGGTGYYEQYF.